This T cell receptor beta chain was captured in a study of T cell responses to AZD1222 COVID-19 vaccine. Study-level information: Samples with a second dose at about 4 or about 12 weeks were pooled together. Study-wide points: Once two AZD1222 doses were given, Spike-specific TCR breadth and depth went up. There were vaccine-associated CD4 TCRs across spike, dominant at 160-218 and 743-854. Baseline serology detected seropositivity in only six AZD1222 recipients.

The length of the CDR3 is 10 residues. Germline V gives CDR1 MNHEY, CDR2 SVGAGI. V lost 8 bases and J lost 11, with 9 bases in between. This clone was observed a single time. Antigen unknown. The assay was immunoSEQ multiplex PCR, and TCRdb's table has in-frame clones only and misses some. The sample carries 100,000 to 150,000 clones, roughly 91% recorded once. The receptor comes from an adult in good health. The sample was peripheral blood, taken on day 0 of AZD1222 vaccination. The V call is TRBV6-5, the J call TRBJ1-4; D not certain. CDR3 amino acids: CASFDLKLFF. CDR3 DNA sequence: TGTGCCAGCTTCGACCTTAAACTGTTTTTT.